One T cell receptor beta chain is described in this entry. Original processing notes: Amplification of reference gene primers was used by the study to estimate nucleated cell counts. The assay was immunoSEQ multiplex PCR, and TCRdb's table has in-frame clones only and misses some. V and J calls plus clone size are reproduced from that table; the DNA served to infer D and trimming. Seen here are more than 200,000 clones, roughly 90% observed once, and the top ten hold about 4%. V was cut by 2 bases and J by 4 bases, with 14 bases left in between. The CDR3 totals 15 residues. Germline assignment: CDR1 LGHNA and CDR2 YNFKEQ. This specimen comes from a study of blood T cell repertoires in COVID-19. Cohort placement rested on clinical history that participants reported themselves.

Sequencing was performed on PBMCs or T cells enriched from blood (not recorded which). This TCR came from a woman in her twenties or thirties who had recovered from COVID-19. V usage is TRBV4-2 and J usage is TRBJ1-2; weak D call: TRBD1 (6 bases). CDR3 amino acids: CASSQRGGNGYGYTF. The CDR3 nucleotides are TGTGCCAGCAGCCAAAGGGGGGGAAACGGCTATGGCTACACCTTC.